This T cell receptor beta chain was recorded in a study of spatial heterogeneity in lung cancer. The table lists this clonotype with many counts. Indicated time point: sample taken at primary tumor resection. Unsorted samples of tumor, nontumor lung or frozen PBMC had their whole RNA sequenced. Untreated early-stage non-small cell lung cancer patients, approximately 79 in total, were the donors. Germline V CDR1 and CDR2: DFQATT, SNEGSKA (reference sequence). There are 15 residues in the CDR3. V lost 1 base to trimming and J lost 5 bases, with 15 bases between them. Using its own MiXCR run on the 5' RACE reads, TCRdb lists one record per CDR3 protein. The sample consists of 20,000 to 25,000 distinct CDR3 sequences, roughly 3% of them appearing once.

The sequenced sample was PBMCs, obtained at surgery. The TCR comes from a female donor with early-stage non-small cell lung cancer. This chain links TRBV20-1 with TRBJ1-5; TRBD1 is a possible D gene (5 bases). CDR3 region: CSARAPTLGDQPQHF. The CDR3 DNA sequence: TGCAGTGCTAGAGCTCCGACCTTAGGGGATCAGCCCCAGCATTTT.